This T cell receptor beta chain was obtained from a study of OX40 agonist ivuxolimab in advanced cancers. Whole-study findings and limits: What antigens the expanded peripheral T cells recognized was never established.

Blood samples were obtained at baseline, cycle 4 day 1, and cycle 7 day 1. V lost 8 bases and J 3 bases, leaving 16 bases between the germline ends. The CDR3 sequence is 14 residues long. Germline CDR1 and CDR2: LNHDA and SQIVND (reference sequence). As to this clone: What it binds is unknown.

Method: immunoSEQ multiplex PCR; TCRdb's copy keeps in-frame clones and lacks some. Of some 94,000 clones listed, 80% to 95% are singletons. J is TRBJ2-5 and V is TRBV19; D ambiguous. This receptor was identified in an adult with an advanced solid tumor such as melanoma, head and neck, liver or kidney cancer. This specimen was CD4+ or CD8+ T cells sorted from blood, taken in a trial of the OX40 agonist ivuxolimab. The CDR3 sequence: CASRSDPREETQYF. The CDR3 DNA is TGTGCCAGTCGAAGCGATCCCAGAGAAGAGACCCAGTACTTC.